The clone carrying this T cell receptor (beta chain) turned up a few times. Its specificity is unknown. Assay used: immunoSEQ multiplex PCR; TCRdb lists only in-frame clones, some missing. The repertoire includes approximately 7,800 clones, 62% of them detected once, and roughly 6% sits in the top ten. Tumor samples were obtained before definitive surgery or chemotherapy. Germline CDR1 reads LGHNA; CDR2 reads YSLEER. V was shortened by 4 bases and J by 1 base, with 11 bases between the two germline ends. The CDR3 runs to 14 residues. The sample belongs to a study of high-grade serous ovarian cancer treatment subgroups. Findings of the study overall: Clonal relatedness tracked neoantigen level, and by trend copy number and mutation load. Only CDR3 was analyzed; CDR1 and CDR2 were not.

The material sequenced was tumor tissue. This receptor was taken from a human donor with high-grade serous ovarian cancer. V gene TRBV4-3 combines with J gene TRBJ2-7, with D possibly TRBD1 on 6 matching bases. The CDR3 loop is CASSLLTGSYEQYF. In DNA form, the CDR3 reads TGCGCCAGCAGCCTCCTAACAGGGTCCTACGAGCAGTACTTC.